This TCR beta chain was sequenced in a study of Graves' ophthalmopathy and Graves' hyperthyroidism. Amplifying from RNA transcripts, the study obtained TCR beta CDR3 regions. HTBI-primed first-round RT-PCR preceded second-round multiplex PCR. TCRdb reprocessed the multiplex PCR reads via MiXCR and lists one record per CDR3 protein. Here the sample spans 200,000 to 250,000 distinct CDR3 sequences, about 22% being singletons. The sample holds many counts of this clonotype. This CDR3 contains 14 residues. Germline V gene data show CDR1 as GTSNPN and CDR2 as SVGIG (reference sequence). With 2 bases removed from V and 1 base from J, the gap between germline ends came to 12 bases. Ophthalmopathy cases showed moderate-to-severe activity, scoring CAS ≥3 and NOSPECS ≥4, with duration under 3 months. The PBMCs had their origin in approximately 10 ml of fresh peripheral blood.

This TCR was sampled from a woman between 50 and 59 years old with Graves' ophthalmopathy. V gene TRBV30 combines with J gene TRBJ2-7; TRBD1 is a possible D gene (5 bases). Sequenced input: peripheral blood. CDR3 bases: TGTGCCTGGAGTCCTGGGGCCACGTCCTACGAGCAGTACTTC. As protein: CAWSPGATSYEQYF.